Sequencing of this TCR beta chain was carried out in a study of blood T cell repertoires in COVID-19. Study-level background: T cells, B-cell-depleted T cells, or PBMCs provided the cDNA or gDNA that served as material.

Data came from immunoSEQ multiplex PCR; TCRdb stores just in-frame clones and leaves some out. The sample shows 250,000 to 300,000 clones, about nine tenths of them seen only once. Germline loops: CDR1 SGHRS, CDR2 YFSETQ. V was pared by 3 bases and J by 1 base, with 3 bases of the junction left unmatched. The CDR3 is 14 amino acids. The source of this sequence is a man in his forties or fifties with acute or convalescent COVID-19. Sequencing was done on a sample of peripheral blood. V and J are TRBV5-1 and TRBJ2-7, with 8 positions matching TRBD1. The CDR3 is CASSWTGSSYEQYF. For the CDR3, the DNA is TGCGCCAGCAGCTGGACAGGGAGTTCCTACGAGCAGTACTTC.